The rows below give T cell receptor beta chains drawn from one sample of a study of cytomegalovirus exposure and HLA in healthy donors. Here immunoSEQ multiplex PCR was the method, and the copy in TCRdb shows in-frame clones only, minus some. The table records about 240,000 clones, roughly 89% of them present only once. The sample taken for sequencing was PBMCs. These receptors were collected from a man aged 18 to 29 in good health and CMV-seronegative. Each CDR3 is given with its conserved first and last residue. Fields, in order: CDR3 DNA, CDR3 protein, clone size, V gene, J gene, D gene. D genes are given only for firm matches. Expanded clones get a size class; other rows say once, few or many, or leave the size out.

DNA: TGTGCCAGCAGCGCCCTGCTAGCGGGAGGAGCAGATACGCAGTATTTT
CDR3: CASSALLAGGADTQYF
size: .
V: TRBV5-6
J: TRBJ2-3
D: TRBD2

DNA: TGTGCCAGTAGTACTGGGACAGGCAGCTCCTATAATTCACCCCTCCACTTT
CDR3: CASSTGTGSSYNSPLHF
size: .
V: TRBV19
J: TRBJ1-6
D: TRBD1

DNA: TGTGCCAGCAGATCCACCCAGGGATCTGGAAACACCATATATTTT
CDR3: CASRSTQGSGNTIYF
size: .
V: TRBV28
J: TRBJ1-3
D: .

DNA: TGTGCCAGCAGCCTCCGACTAGCGGGAGGATATCAAGAGACCCAGTACTTC
CDR3: CASSLRLAGGYQETQYF
size: .
V: TRBV7-7
J: TRBJ2-5
D: TRBD2

DNA: TGTGCCAGCAGTTATCGGCAGGAAGGTCGGGAGCAGTACTTC
CDR3: CASSYRQEGREQYF
size: .
V: TRBV6-5
J: TRBJ2-7
D: .

DNA: TGCGCCAGCAGCCAGGGACGGACAGGGGAGGTAGTTTATCAGCCCCAGCATTTT
CDR3: CASSQGRTGEVVYQPQHF
size: once
V: TRBV4-1
J: TRBJ1-5
D: TRBD1

DNA: TGTGCCAGCAGCTCAGGATACACCGGGGAGCTGTTTTTT
CDR3: CASSSGYTGELFF
size: .
V: TRBV5-6
J: TRBJ2-2
D: .

DNA: TGTGCCAGCAGCTTAGCTTGGGGGGGGGAACTGTTTTTT
CDR3: CASSLAWGGELFF
size: .
V: TRBV12-1
J: TRBJ1-4
D: .

DNA: TGCGCCAGCAGCTCCAGCGGCCTGGGTTTGTACTTC
CDR3: CASSSSGLGLYF
size: .
V: TRBV5-1
J: TRBJ2-7
D: .

DNA: TGCGCCAGCAGCCAAGATGCGAGGGGGCCACTCTCCTACGAGCAGTACTTC
CDR3: CASSQDARGPLSYEQYF
size: .
V: TRBV4-3
J: TRBJ2-7
D: TRBD1

DNA: TGCGCCAGCAGCCCGGGACAGGGGGAAGAAAAACTGTTTTTT
CDR3: CASSPGQGEEKLFF
size: .
V: TRBV5-1
J: TRBJ1-4
D: TRBD1

DNA: TGCAGCGTCTTTATATCAGGGGGCCCCTACGAGCAGTACTTC
CDR3: CSVFISGGPYEQYF
size: .
V: TRBV29-1
J: TRBJ2-7
D: TRBD1

DNA: TGTGCCAGCAGCTGGCACCTTATCCAGTACTTC
CDR3: CASSWHLIQYF
size: .
V: TRBV11-1
J: TRBJ2-5
D: .

DNA: TGTGCCAGTAGTCAGGGGGCATATCAGCCCCAGCATTTT
CDR3: CASSQGAYQPQHF
size: few
V: TRBV19
J: TRBJ1-5
D: TRBD1

DNA: TGCGCCAGCAGCACAAATACAGGGGGCGGAGAGACCCAGTACTTC
CDR3: CASSTNTGGGETQYF
size: .
V: TRBV5-1
J: TRBJ2-5
D: TRBD1

DNA: TGTGCCAGCAGAAGAGCGGGGGGGACCCAAGAGACCCAGTACTTC
CDR3: CASRRAGGTQETQYF
size: .
V: TRBV6-5
J: TRBJ2-5
D: TRBD2

DNA: TGTGCCAGCTCTAGGGAGTACTATAATTCACCCCTCCACTTT
CDR3: CASSREYYNSPLHF
size: .
V: TRBV28
J: TRBJ1-6
D: .

DNA: TGCGCCAGCAGCTTAGGGGGGAACACTGAAGCTTTCTTT
CDR3: CASSLGGNTEAFF
size: .
V: TRBV5-1
J: TRBJ1-1
D: .

DNA: TGTGCCAGCAGCCCCGACAGGGCTAACTATGGCTACACCTTC
CDR3: CASSPDRANYGYTF
size: once
V: TRBV7-2
J: TRBJ1-2
D: TRBD1

DNA: TGTGCCAGCAGCTTAGCCGAGGCAACTAATGAAAAACTGTTTTTT
CDR3: CASSLAEATNEKLFF
size: .
V: TRBV7-9
J: TRBJ1-4
D: .

DNA: TGTGCCATCAAAAGCGGACTGGCCCTTGATTCACCCCTCCACTTT
CDR3: CAIKSGLALDSPLHF
size: few
V: TRBV10-3
J: TRBJ1-6
D: .

DNA: TGTGCCAGCAGCTCTTACTCCTACAATGAGCAGTTCTTC
CDR3: CASSSYSYNEQFF
size: .
V: TRBV7-8
J: TRBJ2-1
D: .

DNA: TGTGCCAGCAGCTTGGAGATGGGCGGGGGAACCTACGAGCAGTACTTC
CDR3: CASSLEMGGGTYEQYF
size: .
V: TRBV11-2
J: TRBJ2-7
D: TRBD2

DNA: TGTGCCTGGAGTGCATCTTCCGACAGGGTCCAGTACTTC
CDR3: CAWSASSDRVQYF
size: .
V: TRBV30
J: TRBJ2-7
D: TRBD1

DNA: TGTGCCAGCGGAACAGGAGGGGGGGAGCTGTTTTTT
CDR3: CASGTGGGELFF
size: .
V: TRBV6-5
J: TRBJ2-2
D: .

DNA: TGCAGCGTTGAGACAGGGGCTGGAAACACCATATATTTT
CDR3: CSVETGAGNTIYF
size: .
V: TRBV29-1
J: TRBJ1-3
D: TRBD1

DNA: TGCGCCAGCAGCCAGACAGGGGAAGGGGGTCAGCCCCAGCATTTT
CDR3: CASSQTGEGGQPQHF
size: .
V: TRBV4-3
J: TRBJ1-5
D: TRBD1

DNA: TGTGCCAGCAGTTCGGGACTAGCGGGAGGTGGCGAGCAGTACTTC
CDR3: CASSSGLAGGGEQYF
size: .
V: TRBV27
J: TRBJ2-7
D: TRBD2

DNA: TGCGCCAGCAGCCAAAAAGTGGGACAGGGGGGCCTTCCCTATAATTCACCCCTCCACTTT
CDR3: CASSQKVGQGGLPYNSPLHF
size: .
V: TRBV4-1
J: TRBJ1-6
D: TRBD1

DNA: TGTGCCAGCAGCTTAGAGTGGGCGGCCAAAAACATTCAGTACTTC
CDR3: CASSLEWAAKNIQYF
size: .
V: TRBV7-9
J: TRBJ2-4
D: .

DNA: TGTGCCAGCAGCGTAGGGGCGGGAGGGCCAACCGGGGAGCTGTTTTTT
CDR3: CASSVGAGGPTGELFF
size: once
V: TRBV9
J: TRBJ2-2
D: TRBD2

DNA: TGTGCCAGTAGTACCCAACACAGGGACACCGGGGAGCTGTTTTTT
CDR3: CASSTQHRDTGELFF
size: few
V: TRBV19
J: TRBJ2-2
D: .

DNA: TGTGCCAGTAGTCCTTGGGACAAGGACTATGGCTACACCTTC
CDR3: CASSPWDKDYGYTF
size: .
V: TRBV19
J: TRBJ1-2
D: .

DNA: TGTGCCAGTAGTCTAGACAGGGGCAACACTGAAGCTTTCTTT
CDR3: CASSLDRGNTEAFF
size: once
V: TRBV19
J: TRBJ1-1
D: TRBD1

DNA: TGCGCCAGCAGCCAAAGCATTTCGGGGGCCAACGTCCTGACTTTC
CDR3: CASSQSISGANVLTF
size: .
V: TRBV4-1
J: TRBJ2-6
D: .

DNA: TGTGCCAGCAGCCAAGATGTAGGAGATCAGCCCCAGCATTTT
CDR3: CASSQDVGDQPQHF
size: .
V: TRBV4-2
J: TRBJ1-5
D: .

DNA: TGTGCCAGCTGGCGGGACGCGAACACTGAAGCTTTCTTT
CDR3: CASWRDANTEAFF
size: .
V: TRBV2
J: TRBJ1-1
D: .

DNA: TGTGCCAGCAGCTCATCCAGAAATGAGCAGTTCTTC
CDR3: CASSSSRNEQFF
size: .
V: TRBV11-2
J: TRBJ2-1
D: .

DNA: TGCGCCAGCAGGGGACTGGCCATCTACGAGCAGTACTTC
CDR3: CASRGLAIYEQYF
size: .
V: TRBV5-1
J: TRBJ2-7
D: .

DNA: TGTGCCAGCAGCTCGGGACAGGGGGCCCGTGAGCAGTACTTC
CDR3: CASSSGQGAREQYF
size: .
V: TRBV7-9
J: TRBJ2-7
D: TRBD1

DNA: TGTGCCAGCAGTTACAGGCCCCAGGGAAGGGGTGAAAAACTGTTTTTT
CDR3: CASSYRPQGRGEKLFF
size: .
V: TRBV6-5
J: TRBJ1-4
D: .

DNA: TGTGCCAGCAGTTTATTCCCAGGGGGGAACACTGAAGCTTTCTTT
CDR3: CASSLFPGGNTEAFF
size: once
V: TRBV28
J: TRBJ1-1
D: TRBD1

DNA: TGTGCCAGCAGTTTAGGACAGGGGGCGGGGAACACCGGGGAGCTGTTTTTT
CDR3: CASSLGQGAGNTGELFF
size: .
V: TRBV27
J: TRBJ2-2
D: TRBD1

DNA: TGTGCCGGACAAACAGGGAGCACAGATACGCAGTATTTT
CDR3: CAGQTGSTDTQYF
size: .
V: TRBV28
J: TRBJ2-3
D: .

DNA: TGTGCCAGCAGTTTAGCAGGGGACACAGATACGCAGTATTTT
CDR3: CASSLAGDTDTQYF
size: .
V: TRBV27
J: TRBJ2-3
D: .

DNA: TGTGCCTGGAGTGGTCAAGTTAGAAAACTGTTTTTT
CDR3: CAWSGQVRKLFF
size: .
V: TRBV30
J: TRBJ1-4
D: .

DNA: TGTGCCAGCTCACCTGAATCAAACTCGGGCACTGAAGCTTTCTTT
CDR3: CASSPESNSGTEAFF
size: .
V: TRBV18
J: TRBJ1-1
D: .

DNA: TGCGCCAGCAGTGATACAGACTCCTACGAGCAGTACTTC
CDR3: CASSDTDSYEQYF
size: .
V: TRBV10-2
J: TRBJ2-7
D: .

DNA: TGTGCCAGCAGTTTATCGGGGCAGGGGATCTCCGAGCAGTACTTC
CDR3: CASSLSGQGISEQYF
size: .
V: TRBV28
J: TRBJ2-7
D: .

DNA: TGTGCCTGGAGTGTATTCGGGGGAGATGAAGCTTTCTTT
CDR3: CAWSVFGGDEAFF
size: .
V: TRBV30
J: TRBJ1-1
D: .

DNA: TGCGCCAGCAGCTTGGCGGGCGGGAGCTCCTACAATGAGCAGTTCTTC
CDR3: CASSLAGGSSYNEQFF
size: once
V: TRBV5-1
J: TRBJ2-1
D: TRBD2

DNA: TGTGCCAGCAGCCCAATCCCTAGCGGGGGCCGGGGAGATACGCAGTATTTT
CDR3: CASSPIPSGGRGDTQYF
size: .
V: TRBV7-9
J: TRBJ2-3
D: TRBD2

DNA: TGTGCCAGCAGTGAACGAGGAGATACGCAGTATTTT
CDR3: CASSERGDTQYF
size: .
V: TRBV6-1
J: TRBJ2-3
D: .